The 24 T cell receptor beta chains reported below all come from one sample, sequenced in a study of control samples from healthy donors and cancer patients. The method was immunoSEQ multiplex PCR; TCRdb's version includes in-frame clones alone and lacks a portion of them. This table holds 150,000 to 200,000 clones, around nine tenths found once. The sample was blood. These receptors all come from a man between 18 and 29 years old in good health.

This chain uses TRBV20-1 with TRBJ2-7; D not certain. The CDR3 sequence is 11 residues long. Trimming took off 3 bases at V and 3 bases at J, with 6 bases between the two ends. The germline gives CDR1 DFQATT, CDR2 SNEGSKA (reference sequence). The CDR3 sequence: CSASPRYEQYF. In DNA form, the CDR3 reads TGCAGTGCTAGCCCACGCTACGAGCAGTACTTC.

This chain links TRBV28 with TRBJ1-4; a weak D match, TRBD1 (5 bases). The CDR3 consists of 15 residues. V was clipped by 8 bases and J by 1 base, with 14 bases between them. Germline-derived CDR1 and CDR2 are MDHEN and SYDVKM. The CDR3 sequence: CASFSGVRTNEKLFF. DNA of the CDR3: TGTGCCAGCTTTTCGGGGGTACGAACTAATGAAAAACTGTTTTTT. Supplemented by reference TRBV28 and TRBJ1-4, the full variable domain reads DVKVTQSSRYLVKRTGEKVFLECVQDMDHENMFWYRQDPGLGLRLIYFSYDVKMKEKGDIPEGYSVSREKKERFSLILESASTNQTSMYLCASFSGVRTNEKLFFGSGTQLSVL.

The rearrangement joins TRBV2 to TRBJ1-6; D is undetermined. CDR1 is SNHLY, CDR2 FYNNEI, per germline. Trimming left V 4 bases short and J 3 bases short, with 13 bases between. The CDR3 is 16 amino acids. The DNA for the CDR3 is TGTGCCAGCAGTGTACTCGCTGCCCTCTATAATTCACCCCTCCACTTT. Encoded protein: CASSVLAALYNSPLHF. Complete variable domain (other parts from reference TRBV2 and TRBJ1-6): EPEVTQTPSHQVTQMGQEVILRCVPISNHLYFYWYRQILGQKVEFLVSFYNNEISEKSEIFDDQFSVERPDGSNFTLKIRSTKLEDSAMYFCASSVLAALYNSPLHFGNGTRLTVT.

V and J are TRBV5-5 and TRBJ1-1; 11 positions agree with TRBD1. Germline V gives CDR1 SGHKS, CDR2 YYEKEE (reference sequence). The CDR3 covers 14 residues. V shed 3 bases, J shed 5 bases, and the junction held 3 bases outside the gene matches. This CDR3 is CASSWTGGGTEAFF. The CDR3 DNA reads as TGTGCCAGCAGCTGGACAGGGGGCGGGACTGAAGCTTTCTTT.

The gene calls are TRBV28 and TRBJ1-2; TRBD1 matches 7 bases. Trimming took 4 bases from V and 8 from J; bases not matched to a gene: 16. CDR1 MDHEN and CDR2 SYDVKM come from the germline V gene. CDR3 length: 16 residues. In nucleotides, the CDR3 is TGTGCCAGCAGTTCGACAGGGAGGGGAAGCTTGGGCGGCTACACCTTC. Protein product: CASSSTGRGSLGGYTF.

This sequence joins TRBV7-9 and TRBJ2-3, with 9 nucleotides matching TRBD2. The J segment lost 2 bases and the V segment lost 6 bases, leaving 12 bases of the junction unmatched. The CDR3 runs 17 residues. The germline CDR1 and CDR2 sequences are SEHNR and FQNEAQ (reference sequence). Here the CDR3 DNA reads TGTGCCAGCAGAAAGCCCCTAGCGGGGCGGGTCACAGATACGCAGTATTTT. Its translation: CASRKPLAGRVTDTQYF.

The V and J genes are TRBV28 and TRBJ2-7; TRBD1 or TRBD2 may be the D gene (5 bases each). CDR3 length equals 14 residues. Germline CDR1 reads MDHEN; CDR2 reads SYDVKM. V lost 2 bases to trimming and J lost 7 bases, with 15 bases between them. For the CDR3, the DNA is TGTGCCAGCAGTTTAGTCAGGGTTGGGGGTGAGCAGTACTTC. It encodes CASSLVRVGGEQYF.

The J gene is TRBJ1-6, the V gene TRBV6-6, with D unresolved. CDR3 length equals 15 residues. Germline V CDR1 and CDR2: MNHNY, SVGAGI (reference sequence). Trimming removed 0 bases from V and 10 bases from J, with 13 bases in between. CDR3 bases: TGTGCCAGCAGTTACTCGGGCCGGATGGGCTCACCCCTCCACTTT. Amino acid sequence: CASSYSGRMGSPLHF.

V and J are TRBV28 and TRBJ2-6, with D possibly TRBD1 on 5 matching bases. CDR3 size: 18 residues. The V gene's germline CDR1 is MDHEN and CDR2 SYDVKM. V lost 4 bases, J lost 2 bases, and 18 bases lay in between. The chain's CDR3 is CASSSVSPRAPGANVLTF. Written as DNA, the CDR3 is TGTGCCAGCAGTTCGGTCTCTCCCAGGGCACCTGGGGCCAACGTCCTGACTTTC.

This clone is termed medium-sized. This chain uses TRBV6-5 with TRBJ1-1; maybe TRBD1 (5 bases). Trimming left V 5 bases short and J 1 base short, with 8 bases between. The CDR3 spans 13 residues. Germline lookup yields CDR1 MNHEY and CDR2 SVGAGI. This chain's CDR3 is CASSLQENTEAFF. The CDR3 nucleotides are TGTGCCAGCAGTCTACAGGAGAACACTGAAGCTTTCTTT.

This rearrangement joins TRBV4-1 to TRBJ2-3, with 13 bases aligning to TRBD2. Losses at the gene ends were 3 bases for V and 6 bases for J; bases not matched to a gene: 0. The CDR3 extends over 14 amino acids. CDR1 and CDR2 from the germline V gene are MGHRA and YSYEKL. CDR3 protein: CASSQGLAGDTQYF. CDR3 sequence (DNA): TGCGCCAGCAGCCAGGGACTAGCGGGGGATACGCAGTATTTT.

The rearrangement uses TRBV4-3 and TRBJ2-2; D remains ambiguous. This CDR3 comprises 13 residues. Trimming pared 0 bases from V and 10 bases from J, leaving 9 bases between. CDR1 and CDR2 (germline): LGHNA, YSLEER. The CDR3 spells CASSQDRAEELFF. In DNA form, the CDR3 reads TGCGCCAGCAGCCAAGATAGGGCCGAGGAGCTGTTTTTT.

The V and J genes are TRBV27 and TRBJ2-7; TRBD1 aligns across 8 bases. After removal of 5 bases from V and 0 bases from J, the junction contained 3 bases not matched to a gene. The CDR3 sequence is 14 residues long. Germline-derived CDR1 and CDR2 are MNHEY and SMNVEV (reference sequence). The CDR3 is CASSPDRVSYEQYF. The CDR3 DNA reads as TGTGCCAGCAGTCCGGACAGGGTCTCCTACGAGCAGTACTTC.

This clone was recorded a few times. V gene TRBV12-3 or TRBV12-4 combines with J gene TRBJ1-5, with D perhaps TRBD1 (5 bases). V was clipped by 0 bases and J by 9 bases, with 9 bases between them. There are 13 residues in the CDR3. CDR3 region: CASSLAQGGPQHF. The CDR3 DNA sequence: TGTGCCAGCAGTTTAGCGCAGGGAGGGCCCCAGCATTTT.

The chain recombines TRBV23-1 with TRBJ2-5; D unclear. TRBV23-1 is an ORF, and what it does is uncertain. Trimming took off 3 bases at V and 1 base at J, with 12 bases between the two ends. The CDR3 spans 15 residues. In DNA form, the CDR3 reads TGCGCCAGCAGTCATTACAATCGATTCCAAGAGACCCAGTACTTC. Translation gives CASSHYNRFQETQYF.

V gene TRBV5-6 combines with J gene TRBJ2-2; D remains unclear. The germline V gene encodes CDR1 SGHDT and CDR2 YYEEEE. V lost 7 bases to trimming and J lost 5 bases, with 15 bases between them. This CDR3 spans 14 amino acids. CDR3 bases: TGTGCCAGCCGACACGGTCACGGGACCGGGGAGCTGTTTTTT. Amino acids: CASRHGHGTGELFF.

The J gene is TRBJ2-5, the V gene TRBV7-9; 7 bases match TRBD1. In germline, CDR1 is SEHNR, CDR2 FQNEAQ (reference sequence). The length of the CDR3 is 15 residues. V shed 5 bases and J 0 bases; nucleotides not matched to a gene: 6. For the CDR3, the DNA is TGTGCCAGCAGCCCTCGGGACAGCTACCAAGAGACCCAGTACTTC. This sequence encodes CASSPRDSYQETQYF. Full variable domain (remainder filled in from reference TRBV7-9 and TRBJ2-5): DTGVSQNPRHKITKRGQNVTFRCDPISEHNRLYWYRQTLGQGPEFLTYFQNEAQLEKSRLLSDRFSAERPKGSFSTLEIQRTEQGDSAMYLCASSPRDSYQETQYFGPGTRLLVL.

This clone was counted a few times. The V call is TRBV11-2, the J call TRBJ2-7, with 9 bases identical to TRBD1. This CDR3 comprises 15 residues. The J segment lost 6 bases and the V segment lost 5 bases, leaving 11 bases of the junction unmatched. Germline V lookup: CDR1 SGHAT, CDR2 FQNNGV. The CDR3 coding sequence is TGTGCCAGCAGCGTAACGGGACAGGGATTTGGCGAGCAGTACTTC. Protein sequence: CASSVTGQGFGEQYF.

The gene calls are TRBV6-5 and TRBJ1-2; TRBD1 matches at 9 bases. Germline assignment: CDR1 MNHEY and CDR2 SVGAGI. Trimming at V came to 4 bases and at J to 4 bases, leaving 4 bases not matched to a gene. This CDR3 has 14 amino acids. CDR3 amino acids: CASSLGQGTYGYTF. The CDR3 coding sequence is TGTGCCAGCAGTTTGGGACAGGGAACCTATGGCTACACCTTC.

CDR3 in DNA: TGTGCCAGCAGTTTAGAGGGGGACAGTTATGCTAACTATGGCTACACCTTC. It yields the protein CASSLEGDSYANYGYTF. The V gene is TRBV28, the J gene TRBJ1-2, with 7 nucleotides matching TRBD1. Germline V gives CDR1 MDHEN, CDR2 SYDVKM. Unmatched junction bases numbered 9, after V lost 2 bases and J lost 0 bases. CDR3 length: 17 amino acids.

This chain joins TRBV28 and TRBJ2-1; 8 positions agree with TRBD1. There are 15 residues in the CDR3. The trim removed 2 bases at V and 3 bases at J, leaving 3 bases unmatched. Germline CDR1 is MDHEN and CDR2 is SYDVKM. CDR3 sequence: CASSLGGQVYNEQFF. The DNA for the CDR3 is TGTGCCAGCAGTTTAGGGGGACAGGTCTACAATGAGCAGTTCTTC.

The count of this clone is one. The V call is TRBV10-1, the J call TRBJ1-4, with a tentative D call TRBD1 (5 bases). The V end was cut by 10 bases, the J end by 0 bases, with 9 bases between. The CDR3 consists of 13 residues. Germline V lookup: CDR1 WNHNN, CDR2 SYGVQD (reference sequence). The CDR3 is CAIPGPTNEKLFF. CDR3 coding DNA: TGCGCCATCCCGGGACCAACTAATGAAAAACTGTTTTTT.

CDR3 in DNA: TGTGCCAGCAGCTCGGGTAGGGAGCAGTACTTC. This sequence encodes CASSSGREQYF. The chain has TRBV7-9 and TRBJ2-7; D unresolved. Per the germline V gene, CDR1 is SEHNR and CDR2 is FQNEAQ (reference sequence). The CDR3 is 11 residues long. V lost 4 bases, J lost 7 bases, and 8 bases lay in between.

The CDR3 loop is CASSPQGQNTEAFF. Written as DNA, the CDR3 is TGTGCCAGCAGCCCACAGGGCCAGAACACTGAAGCTTTCTTT. The chain links TRBV7-3 to TRBJ1-1; maybe TRBD1 (6 bases). V was clipped by 5 bases and J by 1 base, with 11 bases between them. CDR3 length: 14 amino acids. Per germline, CDR1 SGHTA and CDR2 FQGTGA.